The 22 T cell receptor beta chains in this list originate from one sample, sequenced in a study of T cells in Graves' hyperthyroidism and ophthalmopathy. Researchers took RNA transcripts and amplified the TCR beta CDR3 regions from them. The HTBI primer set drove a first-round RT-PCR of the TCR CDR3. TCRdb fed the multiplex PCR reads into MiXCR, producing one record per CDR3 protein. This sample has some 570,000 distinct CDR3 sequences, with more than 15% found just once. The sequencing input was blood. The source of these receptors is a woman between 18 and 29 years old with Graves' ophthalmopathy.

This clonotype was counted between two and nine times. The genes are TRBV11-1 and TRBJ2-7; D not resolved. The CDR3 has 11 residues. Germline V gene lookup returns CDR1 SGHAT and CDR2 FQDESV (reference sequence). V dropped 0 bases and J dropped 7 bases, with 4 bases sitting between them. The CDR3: CASSLAREQYF. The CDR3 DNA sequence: TGTGCCAGCAGCTTAGCACGGGAGCAGTACTTC. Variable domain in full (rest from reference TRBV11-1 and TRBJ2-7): EAEVAQSPRYKITEKSQAVAFWCDPISGHATLYWYRQILGQGPELLVQFQDESVVDDSQLPKDRFSAERLKGVDSTLKIQPAELGDSAMYLCASSLAREQYFGPGTRLTVT.

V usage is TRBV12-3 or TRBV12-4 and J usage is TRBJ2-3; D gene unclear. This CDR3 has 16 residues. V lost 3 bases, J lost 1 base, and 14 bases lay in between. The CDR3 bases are TGTGCCAGCAGTTTGGGTTGGGGTGGAGGCACAGATACGCAGTATTTT. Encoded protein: CASSLGWGGGTDTQYF.

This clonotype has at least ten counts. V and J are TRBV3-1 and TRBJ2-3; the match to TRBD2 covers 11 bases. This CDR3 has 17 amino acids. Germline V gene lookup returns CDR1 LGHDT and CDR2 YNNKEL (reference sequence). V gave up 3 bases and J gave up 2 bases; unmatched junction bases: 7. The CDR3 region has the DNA TGTGCCAGCAGCCATCGGACTAGCGGGCGGATCACAGATACGCAGTATTTT. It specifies CASSHRTSGRITDTQYF.

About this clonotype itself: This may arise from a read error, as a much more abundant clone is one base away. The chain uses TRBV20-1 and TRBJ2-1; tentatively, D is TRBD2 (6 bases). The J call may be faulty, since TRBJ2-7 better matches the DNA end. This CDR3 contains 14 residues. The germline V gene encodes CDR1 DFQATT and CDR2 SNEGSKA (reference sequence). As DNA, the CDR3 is TGCAGTGCTCCGACTAGGAGCTCCTACAATGAGCAGTACTTC. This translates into CSAPTRSSYNEQYF.

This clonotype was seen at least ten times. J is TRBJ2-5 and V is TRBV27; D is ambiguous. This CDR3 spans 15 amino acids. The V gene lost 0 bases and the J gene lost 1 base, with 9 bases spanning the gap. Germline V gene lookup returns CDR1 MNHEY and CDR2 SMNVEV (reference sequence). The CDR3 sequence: CASSLSLEFQETQYF. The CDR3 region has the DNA TGTGCCAGCAGTTTATCTTTGGAGTTCCAAGAGACCCAGTACTTC.

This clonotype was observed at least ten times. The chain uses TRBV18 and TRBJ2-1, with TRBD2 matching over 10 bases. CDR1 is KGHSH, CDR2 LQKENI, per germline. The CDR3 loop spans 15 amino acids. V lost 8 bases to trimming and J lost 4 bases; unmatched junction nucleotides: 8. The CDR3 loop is CASSPLAGDYNEQFF. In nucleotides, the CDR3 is TGTGCCAGCAGCCCTCTAGCGGGGGATTACAATGAGCAGTTCTTC.

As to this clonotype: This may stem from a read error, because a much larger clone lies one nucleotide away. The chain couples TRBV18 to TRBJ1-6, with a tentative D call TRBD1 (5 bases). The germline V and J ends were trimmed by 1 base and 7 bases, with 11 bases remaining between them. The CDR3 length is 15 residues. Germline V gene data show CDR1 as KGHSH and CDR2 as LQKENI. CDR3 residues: CASSPREGLNSPLHF. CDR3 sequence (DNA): TGTGCCAGCTCACCACGGGAGGGGCTGAATTCACCCCTCCACTTT.

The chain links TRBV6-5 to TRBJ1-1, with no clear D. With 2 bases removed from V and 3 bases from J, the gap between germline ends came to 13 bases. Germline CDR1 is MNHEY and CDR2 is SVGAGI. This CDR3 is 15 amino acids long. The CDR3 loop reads CASSYTPGLDTEAFF. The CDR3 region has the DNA TGTGCCAGCAGTTACACCCCAGGATTAGACACTGAAGCTTTCTTT.

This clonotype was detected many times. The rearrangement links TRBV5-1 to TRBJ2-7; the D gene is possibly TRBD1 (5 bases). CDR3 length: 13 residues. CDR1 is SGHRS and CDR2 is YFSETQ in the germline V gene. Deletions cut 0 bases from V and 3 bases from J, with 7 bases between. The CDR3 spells CASSLAQGYEQYF. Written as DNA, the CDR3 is TGCGCCAGCAGCTTGGCCCAGGGCTACGAGCAGTACTTC.

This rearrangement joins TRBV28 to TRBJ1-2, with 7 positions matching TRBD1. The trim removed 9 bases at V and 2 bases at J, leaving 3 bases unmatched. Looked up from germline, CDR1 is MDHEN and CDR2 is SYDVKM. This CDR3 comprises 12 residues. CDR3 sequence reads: CASTQGNYGYTF. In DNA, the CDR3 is TGTGCCAGTACACAGGGGAACTATGGCTACACCTTC.

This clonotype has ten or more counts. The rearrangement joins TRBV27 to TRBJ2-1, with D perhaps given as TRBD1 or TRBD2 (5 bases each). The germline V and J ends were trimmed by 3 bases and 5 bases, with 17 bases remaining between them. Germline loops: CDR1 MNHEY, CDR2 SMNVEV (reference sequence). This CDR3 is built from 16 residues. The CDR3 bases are TGTGCCAGCAGTTTTTCCGCGGCCAGGGACGACAATGAGCAGTTCTTC. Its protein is CASSFSAARDDNEQFF.

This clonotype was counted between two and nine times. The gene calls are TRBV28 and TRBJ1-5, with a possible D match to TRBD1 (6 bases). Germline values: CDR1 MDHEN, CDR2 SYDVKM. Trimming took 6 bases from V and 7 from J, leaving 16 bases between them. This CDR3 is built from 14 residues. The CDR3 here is CASRLQGVEQPQHF. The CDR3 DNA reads TGTGCCAGCAGGTTACAGGGAGTAGAGCAGCCCCAGCATTTT.

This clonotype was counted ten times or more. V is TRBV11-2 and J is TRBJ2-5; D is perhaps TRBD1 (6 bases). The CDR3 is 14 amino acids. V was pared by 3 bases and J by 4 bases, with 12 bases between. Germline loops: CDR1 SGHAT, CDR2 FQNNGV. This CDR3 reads CASSLRQVGETQYF. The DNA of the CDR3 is TGTGCCAGCAGCTTGCGACAGGTTGGAGAGACCCAGTACTTC.

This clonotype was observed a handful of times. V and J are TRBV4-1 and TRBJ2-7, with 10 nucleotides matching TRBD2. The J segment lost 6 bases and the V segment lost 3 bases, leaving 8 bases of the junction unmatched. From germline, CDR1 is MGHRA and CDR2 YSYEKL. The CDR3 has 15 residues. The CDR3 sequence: CASSHSLAGVSEQYF. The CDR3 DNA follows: TGCGCCAGCAGCCACAGCCTAGCGGGAGTTTCCGAGCAGTACTTC.

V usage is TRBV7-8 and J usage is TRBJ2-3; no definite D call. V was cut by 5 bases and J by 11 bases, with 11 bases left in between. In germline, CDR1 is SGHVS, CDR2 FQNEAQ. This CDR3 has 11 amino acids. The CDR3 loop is CASSNLGEQYF. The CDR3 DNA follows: TGTGCCAGCAGCAACCTTGGGGAGCAGTATTTT. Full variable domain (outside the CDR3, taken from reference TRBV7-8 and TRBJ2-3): GAGVSQSPRYKVAKRGQDVALRCDPISGHVSLFWYQQALGQGPEFLTYFQNEAQLDKSGLPSDRFFAERPEGSVSTLKIQRTQQEDSAVYLCASSNLGEQYFGPGTRLTVL.

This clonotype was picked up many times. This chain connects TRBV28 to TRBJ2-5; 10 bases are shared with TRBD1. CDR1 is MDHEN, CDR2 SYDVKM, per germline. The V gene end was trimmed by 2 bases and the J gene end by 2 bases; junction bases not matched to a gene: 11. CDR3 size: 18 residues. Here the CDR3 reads CASSLLLGGQGYQETQYF. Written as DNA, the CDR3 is TGTGCCAGCAGTTTACTCTTAGGGGGACAGGGGTATCAAGAGACCCAGTACTTC.

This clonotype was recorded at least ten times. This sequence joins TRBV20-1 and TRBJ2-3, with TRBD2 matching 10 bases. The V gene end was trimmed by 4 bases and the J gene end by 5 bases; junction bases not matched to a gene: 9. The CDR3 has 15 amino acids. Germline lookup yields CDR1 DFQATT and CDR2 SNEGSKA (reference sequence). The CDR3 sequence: CSAKDSGGRGDTQYF. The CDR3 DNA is TGCAGTGCTAAGGATAGCGGGGGGCGGGGAGATACGCAGTATTTT.

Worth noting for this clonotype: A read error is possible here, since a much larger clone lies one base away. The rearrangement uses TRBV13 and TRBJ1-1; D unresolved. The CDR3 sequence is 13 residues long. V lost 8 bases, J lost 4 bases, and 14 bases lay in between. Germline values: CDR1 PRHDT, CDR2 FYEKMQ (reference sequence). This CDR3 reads CASGSPLGTEAFF. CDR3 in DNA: TGTGCCAGCGGCTCGCCTTTGGGCACTGAAGCTTTCTTT.

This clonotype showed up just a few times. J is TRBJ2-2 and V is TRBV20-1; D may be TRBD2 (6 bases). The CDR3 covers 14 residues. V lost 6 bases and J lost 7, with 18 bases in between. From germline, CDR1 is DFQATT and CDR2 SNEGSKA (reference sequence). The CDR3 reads CSARRRGNSGELFF. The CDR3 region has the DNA TGCAGTGCCCGACGTCGGGGGAATAGCGGGGAGCTGTTTTTT.

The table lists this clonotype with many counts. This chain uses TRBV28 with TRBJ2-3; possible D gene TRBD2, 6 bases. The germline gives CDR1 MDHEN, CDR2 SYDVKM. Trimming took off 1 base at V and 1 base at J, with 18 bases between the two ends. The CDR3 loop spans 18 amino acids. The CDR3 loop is CASSLLGLSWPRTDTQYF. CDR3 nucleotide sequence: TGTGCCAGCAGTTTATTGGGACTCTCGTGGCCCCGCACAGATACGCAGTATTTT.

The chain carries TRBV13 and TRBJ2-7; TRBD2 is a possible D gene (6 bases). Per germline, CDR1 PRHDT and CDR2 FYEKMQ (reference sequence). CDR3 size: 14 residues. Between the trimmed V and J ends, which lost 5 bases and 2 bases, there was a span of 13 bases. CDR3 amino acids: CASSPGLTTYEQYF. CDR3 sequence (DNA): TGTGCCAGCAGCCCCGGACTAACCACCTACGAGCAGTACTTC. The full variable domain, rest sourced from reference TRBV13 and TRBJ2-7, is AAGVIQSPRHLIKEKRETATLKCYPIPRHDTVYWYQQGPGQDPQFLISFYEKMQSDKGSIPDRFSAQQFSDYHSELNMSSLELGDSALYFCASSPGLTTYEQYFGPGTRLTVT.

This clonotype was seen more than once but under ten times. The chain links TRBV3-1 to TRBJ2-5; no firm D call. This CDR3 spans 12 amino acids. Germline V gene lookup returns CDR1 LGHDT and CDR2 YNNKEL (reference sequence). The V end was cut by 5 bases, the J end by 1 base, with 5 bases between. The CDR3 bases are TGTGCCAGCAGCTATACCCAAGAGACCCAGTACTTC. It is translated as CASSYTQETQYF.